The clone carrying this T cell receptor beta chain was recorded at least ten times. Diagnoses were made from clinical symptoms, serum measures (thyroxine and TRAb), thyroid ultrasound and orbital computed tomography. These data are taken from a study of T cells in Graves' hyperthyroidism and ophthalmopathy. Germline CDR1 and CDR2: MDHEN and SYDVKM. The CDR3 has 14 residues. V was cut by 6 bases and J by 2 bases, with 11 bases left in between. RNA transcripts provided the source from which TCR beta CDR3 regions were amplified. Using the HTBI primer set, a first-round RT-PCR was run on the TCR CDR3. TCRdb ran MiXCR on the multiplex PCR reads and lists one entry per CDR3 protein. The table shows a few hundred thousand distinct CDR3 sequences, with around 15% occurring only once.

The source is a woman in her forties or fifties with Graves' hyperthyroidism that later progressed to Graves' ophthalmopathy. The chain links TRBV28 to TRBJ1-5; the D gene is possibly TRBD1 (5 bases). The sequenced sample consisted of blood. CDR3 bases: TGTGCCAGCAGGTGGGGGAATCGCAATCAGCCCCAGCATTTT. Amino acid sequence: CASRWGNRNQPQHF.